One sample yielded the 5 T cell receptor beta chains listed below, sequenced in a study of T-cell reconstitution after alpha-beta-depleted transplantation in children. A library of TCRbeta sequences, prepared with unique molecular identifiers, was generated. TCRdb re-called the PCR reads through MiXCR, storing one row per CDR3 protein. The sample shows 500,000 to 750,000 distinct CDR3 sequences, over 10% of them seen only once. Material: PBMCs, mostly from graft donor cells, obtained 360 days after TCRalphabeta/CD19-depleted stem cell transplant. These receptors were taken from a male patient younger than 18 who had a stem cell transplant for acute myeloid leukemia, so the T cells may come from the graft donor.

This clonotype was seen many times. The CDR3 spells CSVGRGQGLSYEQYF. The CDR3 coding sequence is TGCAGCGTTGGAAGGGGACAGGGTCTCTCCTACGAGCAGTACTTC. This chain links TRBV29-1 with TRBJ2-7, with 9 bases lining up with TRBD1. The CDR3 loop spans 15 amino acids. Germline loops: CDR1 SQVTM, CDR2 ANQGSEA. With V trimmed by 4 bases and J by 0 bases, 7 bases remained unmatched.

V and J are TRBV3-1 and TRBJ2-7, with 7 bases matching TRBD1. Germline CDR1 reads LGHDT; CDR2 reads YNNKEL (reference sequence). The CDR3 consists of 13 residues. The ends lost 10 bases at V and 6 bases at J; junction bases unmatched: 12. CDR3 DNA sequence: TGTGCCACTGCCAGGGGACAGACCCTCGAGCAGTACTTC. Protein: CATARGQTLEQYF.

This clonotype was found many times. The chain carries TRBV11-3 and TRBJ2-2; 9 nucleotides match TRBD2. CDR1 and CDR2 (germline): SGHNT, YENEEA. V gave up 1 base and J gave up 1 base; unmatched junction bases: 7. CDR3 length: 18 amino acids. The CDR3 loop is CASSLGGLAGLNTGELFF. The CDR3 nucleotides read TGTGCCAGCAGCTTAGGAGGCCTAGCGGGACTGAACACCGGGGAGCTGTTTTTT.

This clonotype was seen a handful of times. V and J are TRBV6-2 or TRBV6-3 and TRBJ2-1; 16 nucleotides line up with TRBD2. CDR3 length: 20 residues. The V gene's germline CDR1 is MNHEY and CDR2 SVGEGT. V gave up 3 bases and J gave up 8 bases; unmatched junction bases: 16. In DNA, the CDR3 is TGTGCCAGCAGTTATCCGGGACTAGCGGGAGGGCCTTTCGAAAATCATGAGCAGTTCTTC. Protein sequence: CASSYPGLAGGPFENHEQFF.

This clonotype was observed many times. V usage is TRBV5-1 and J usage is TRBJ2-7; D is perhaps TRBD1 or TRBD2 (5 bases each). Germline CDR1 is SGHRS and CDR2 is YFSETQ. Trimming took off 3 bases at V and 1 base at J, with 11 bases between the two ends. The length of the CDR3 is 14 residues. CDR3: CASSSRDGSYEQYF. The CDR3 bases are TGCGCCAGCAGCTCCCGGGACGGGTCCTACGAGCAGTACTTC.